This T cell receptor beta chain was recorded in a study of blood T cell repertoires in COVID-19. As processed by the authors: For nucleated cells, counts were estimated from reference gene primer amplification. Profiling relied on immunoSEQ multiplex PCR, and the TCRdb table lists in-frame clones only, not all of them. V and J calls and clone size come straight from that table; D and trimming were deduced from the DNA. The profile shows over 200,000 clones, about nine tenths of them singletons. This clone was recorded once. The CDR3 is 16 residues long. Trimming removed 3 bases from V and 0 bases from J, with 14 bases in between. Per the germline V gene, CDR1 is GTSNPN and CDR2 is SVGIG (reference sequence).

The sequence came from a man aged 60 to 69 who had recovered from COVID-19. The sequencing sample was made of peripheral blood. The chain combines TRBV30 with TRBJ2-2; the D gene is possibly TRBD1 (6 bases). Here the CDR3 DNA reads TGTGCCTGGAGGGACAGATTCCAATCGAACACCGGGGAGCTGTTTTTT. Its protein product is CAWRDRFQSNTGELFF.